This T cell receptor beta chain was identified in a study of blood T cell repertoires in COVID-19. Study background: Italy, Spain and the United States were the sources of the convalescent and acute COVID-19 samples. T cells, B-cell-depleted T cells, or PBMCs provided the cDNA or gDNA that served as material.

Assay: immunoSEQ multiplex PCR; the TCRdb copy retains only in-frame clones and omits some. Among about 53,000 clones listed, just under 90% were seen once. The sample consisted of peripheral blood. The receptor's source is a man aged 50 to 60 with acute or convalescent COVID-19.

The CDR3 DNA sequence: TGCGCCAGCAGCTTACAGGGTATCCCCTACGAGCAGTACTTC. Amino acids: CASSLQGIPYEQYF. This chain connects TRBV5-1 to TRBJ2-7; D perhaps matches TRBD1 (6 bases). V shed 2 bases and J shed 2 bases, with 11 bases lying between them. The CDR3 totals 14 residues. Germline CDR1 and CDR2: SGHRS and YFSETQ.